This entry lists 14 T cell receptor beta chains sequenced from one sample in a study of blood T cell repertoires in COVID-19. This table comes from immunoSEQ multiplex PCR, and its TCRdb copy is limited to in-frame clones, with some not included. The data show around 290,000 clones, approximately 91% seen once. The sequenced sample was PBMCs or T cells enriched from blood (not recorded which). These receptors were obtained from a woman aged 25-40 years who had recovered from COVID-19.

This chain joins TRBV5-1 and TRBJ2-2, with 10 bases matching TRBD1. Germline CDR1 is SGHRS and CDR2 is YFSETQ. V lost 1 base and J lost 6; bases outside the gene matches: 6. The CDR3 contains 16 residues. This chain's CDR3 is CASSLPGQGKSGELFF. The CDR3 region has the DNA TGCGCCAGCAGCTTGCCGGGACAGGGGAAATCCGGGGAGCTGTTTTTT.

The chain couples TRBV30 to TRBJ1-6, with D possibly matching TRBD1 (6 bases). This CDR3 spans 14 amino acids. The V gene lost 3 bases and the J gene lost 7 bases, with 13 bases spanning the gap. The germline CDR1 and CDR2 sequences are GTSNPN and SVGIG (reference sequence). In DNA form, the CDR3 reads TGTGCCTGGAGCACACAGGGTCCGAATTCACCCCTCCACTTT. Encoded protein: CAWSTQGPNSPLHF.

The gene calls are TRBV12-3 or TRBV12-4 and TRBJ1-2; TRBD1 matches 7 bases. The CDR3 runs to 13 residues. V was clipped by 5 bases and J by 4 bases; unmatched bases: 4. CDR3 sequence (DNA): TGTGCCAGCAGTAGCCGGGACAGCTATGGCTACACCTTC. Amino acid sequence: CASSSRDSYGYTF.

The V and J genes are TRBV27 and TRBJ2-5; 7 nucleotides line up with TRBD2. After removal of 3 bases from V and 2 bases from J, the junction contained 6 bases not matched to a gene. The CDR3 length is 15 residues. Germline values: CDR1 MNHEY, CDR2 SMNVEV (reference sequence). The CDR3 DNA reads TGTGCCAGCAGTTTGGCCGGGACTAATCAAGAGACCCAGTACTTC. This gives the protein CASSLAGTNQETQYF.

The chain combines TRBV15 with TRBJ1-4, with D tentatively TRBD1 (5 bases). CDR3 size: 16 residues. Trimming shortened V by 5 bases and J by 4 bases, and 17 bases separated the two germline ends. The V gene's germline CDR1 is LNHNV and CDR2 YYDKDF (reference sequence). Here the CDR3 DNA reads TGTGCCACCAGCCCTCTTGGGGCAGGTATTAATGAAAAACTGTTTTTT. This translates into CATSPLGAGINEKLFF.

The gene calls are TRBV28 and TRBJ1-1; TRBD1 aligns across 7 bases. J gave up 0 bases and V 4 bases, and 8 bases lay outside the gene matches. Germline-derived CDR1 and CDR2 are MDHEN and SYDVKM. This CDR3 has 16 residues. CDR3 in amino acids: CASSSLWGQMNTEAFF. Written as DNA, the CDR3 is TGTGCCAGCAGTTCGCTTTGGGGACAGATGAACACTGAAGCTTTCTTT. The full variable domain, with the rest looked up from reference TRBV28 and TRBJ1-1, is DVKVTQSSRYLVKRTGEKVFLECVQDMDHENMFWYRQDPGLGLRLIYFSYDVKMKEKGDIPEGYSVSREKKERFSLILESASTNQTSMYLCASSSLWGQMNTEAFFGQGTRLTVV.

The V call is TRBV19, the J call TRBJ2-7; 7 bases fit TRBD1. The CDR3 spans 14 residues. The V and J ends lost 5 bases and 5 bases, in that order; junction bases with no gene match: 9. In germline, CDR1 is LNHDA, CDR2 SQIVND (reference sequence). CDR3 loop: CASSPDRSRNEQYF. DNA of the CDR3: TGTGCCAGTAGTCCGGACAGGTCTAGGAACGAGCAGTACTTC.

The chain uses TRBV2 and TRBJ2-3, with 10 positions matching TRBD2. The CDR3 contains 16 residues. Looked up from germline, CDR1 is SNHLY and CDR2 is FYNNEI. The V segment lost 4 bases and the J segment 3 bases; nucleotides outside the gene matches: 7. CDR3 coding DNA: TGTGCCAGCAGTGCGCTCCTAGCGGGAGAAACAGATACGCAGTATTTT. This codes for CASSALLAGETDTQYF.

CDR3 protein: CASSLGDSSVYEQYF. The CDR3 bases are TGCGCCAGCAGCTTGGGTGACAGTAGTGTGTACGAGCAGTACTTC. V is TRBV5-1 and J is TRBJ2-7; D might be TRBD1 (5 bases). Per the germline V gene, CDR1 is SGHRS and CDR2 is YFSETQ. The CDR3 loop spans 15 amino acids. V lost 0 bases and J 4 bases, leaving 14 bases between the germline ends.

The chain has TRBV5-6 and TRBJ1-6, with D perhaps matching TRBD1 (6 bases). This CDR3 region has 15 residues. The V end lost 4 bases, the J end lost 8 bases, and 16 bases lay between the germline ends. Germline V lookup: CDR1 SGHDT, CDR2 YYEEEE. DNA of the CDR3: TGTGCCAGCAGCAGCGGGGGAGGGGGGGATTCACCCCTCCACTTT. Translation gives CASSSGGGGDSPLHF.

The chain carries TRBV7-8 and TRBJ1-6; D remains unclear. Per the germline V gene, CDR1 is SGHVS and CDR2 is FQNEAQ. Between the trimmed V and J ends, which lost 4 bases and 9 bases, there was a span of 10 bases. This CDR3 is built from 13 residues. DNA for the CDR3: TGTGCCAGCAGCTCGATAGAGAGTTCACCCCTCCACTTT. Translating it yields CASSSIESSPLHF. Filled out from reference TRBV7-8 and TRBJ1-6, the complete variable domain reads GAGVSQSPRYKVAKRGQDVALRCDPISGHVSLFWYQQALGQGPEFLTYFQNEAQLDKSGLPSDRFFAERPEGSVSTLKIQRTQQEDSAVYLCASSSIESSPLHFGNGTRLTVT.

The gene calls are TRBV5-4 and TRBJ2-7; D is possibly TRBD1 (6 bases). Trimming left V 2 bases short and J 1 base short, with 7 bases between. This CDR3 comprises 13 residues. Germline CDR1 is SGHNT and CDR2 is YYREEE (reference sequence). The CDR3 region has the DNA TGTGCCAGCAGCTTCAGGGGTTCCTACGAGCAGTACTTC. Translating gives CASSFRGSYEQYF.

The chain carries TRBV29-1 and TRBJ2-5; D unclear. The CDR3 totals 12 residues. The germline V gene has CDR1 SQVTM and CDR2 ANQGSEA. Trimming left V 3 bases short and J 2 bases short, with 7 bases between. CDR3 protein: CSVDQRQETQYF. In DNA, the CDR3 is TGCAGCGTTGATCAGCGACAAGAGACCCAGTACTTC.

The V gene is TRBV27, the J gene TRBJ2-7; the match to TRBD1 covers 10 bases. Germline values: CDR1 MNHEY, CDR2 SMNVEV (reference sequence). V shed 0 bases and J 6 bases; nucleotides not matched to a gene: 8. CDR3 size: 16 residues. The CDR3 sequence: CASSLSEGQGKVEQYF. The DNA for the CDR3 is TGTGCCAGCAGTTTATCGGAGGGACAGGGGAAGGTCGAGCAGTACTTC.